The 15 T cell receptor beta chains in this list originate from one sample, sequenced in a study of blood T cell repertoires in COVID-19. Clones were read by immunoSEQ multiplex PCR, and TCRdb kept only the in-frame ones, dropping some. The sample has tens of thousands of clones; 91% are singletons. Sample: peripheral blood. The receptors here all came from a woman aged 50 to 60 in a cohort sampled during active COVID-19.

The chain has TRBV18 and TRBJ2-5; 8 bases align to TRBD1. Trimming took 4 bases from V and 5 from J; bases not matched to a gene: 9. CDR3 length equals 15 residues. The germline V gene encodes CDR1 KGHSH and CDR2 LQKENI. CDR3 protein: CASSLQGAEGETQYF. CDR3 nucleotides: TGTGCCAGCTCACTCCAGGGGGCCGAGGGGGAGACCCAGTACTTC.

The chain is built from TRBV21-1 and TRBJ2-3; the tabulated D call, TRBD1, remains unverified against the DNA. TRBV21-1 is recorded as a pseudogene. The CDR3 length is 16 residues. The CDR3 loop is CASSNESRTVQTTQYF. The CDR3 nucleotides are TGTGCCAGCAGCAATGAATCGAGGACAGTACAGACTACGCAGTATTTT.

In nucleotides, the CDR3 is TGTGCCAGCAGCACCCCCCAAGGGGCTAACACCGGGGAGCTGTTTTTT. This translates into CASSTPQGANTGELFF. This rearrangement joins TRBV9 to TRBJ2-2; weak D call: TRBD1 (5 bases). From germline, CDR1 is SGDLS and CDR2 YYNGEE. The CDR3 has 16 residues. The V gene lost 4 bases and the J gene lost 2 bases, with 15 bases spanning the gap. The full variable domain, its missing parts supplied by reference TRBV9 and TRBJ2-2, is DSGVTQTPKHLITATGQRVTLRCSPRSGDLSVYWYQQSLDQGLQFLIQYYNGEERAKGNILERFSAQQFPDLHSELNLSSLELGDSALYFCASSTPQGANTGELFFGEGSRLTVL.

This chain uses TRBV29-1 with TRBJ2-7; D is perhaps TRBD1 (6 bases). Deletions cut 6 bases from V and 5 bases from J, with 11 bases between. There are 11 residues in the CDR3. Per germline, CDR1 SQVTM and CDR2 ANQGSEA. The CDR3 protein is CSVSRGNEQYF. As DNA, the CDR3 is TGCAGCGTAAGCAGGGGTAACGAGCAGTACTTC.

V and J are TRBV7-9 and TRBJ2-7; 9 bases fit TRBD2. The ends lost 4 bases at V and 5 bases at J; junction bases unmatched: 9. This CDR3 comprises 15 residues. Germline CDR1 and CDR2: SEHNR and FQNEAQ (reference sequence). The CDR3 region has the DNA TGTGCCAGCAGCTCCCGTTTAGCGGGGGTAGACGAGCAGTACTTC. Amino acids: CASSSRLAGVDEQYF. Looking up the rest from reference TRBV7-9 and TRBJ2-7 gives the full variable domain: DTGVSQNPRHKITKRGQNVTFRCDPISEHNRLYWYRQTLGQGPEFLTYFQNEAQLEKSRLLSDRFSAERPKGSFSTLEIQRTEQGDSAMYLCASSSRLAGVDEQYFGPGTRLTVT.

The rearrangement uses TRBV19 and TRBJ1-5, with D perhaps matching TRBD1 (5 bases). Germline values: CDR1 LNHDA, CDR2 SQIVND (reference sequence). The CDR3 runs to 15 residues. Trimming stripped 9 bases from V and 0 bases from J, with 15 bases between. CDR3 bases: TGTGCCAGCTACGGGGGAGGGTCTAGCAATCAGCCCCAGCATTTT. This gives the protein CASYGGGSSNQPQHF.

This clone is a singleton in its sample. This chain connects TRBV9 to TRBJ2-2, with D possibly matching TRBD1 (5 bases). V was trimmed by 5 bases and J by 2 bases, leaving 7 bases between them. Germline V gene sequence: CDR1 SGDLS, CDR2 YYNGEE. The CDR3 has 13 amino acids. The CDR3 sequence: CASSDRNTGELFF. The CDR3, as DNA: TGTGCCAGCAGTGACAGAAACACCGGGGAGCTGTTTTTT. The full variable domain, completed using reference TRBV9 and TRBJ2-2, is DSGVTQTPKHLITATGQRVTLRCSPRSGDLSVYWYQQSLDQGLQFLIQYYNGEERAKGNILERFSAQQFPDLHSELNLSSLELGDSALYFCASSDRNTGELFFGEGSRLTVL.

The genes are TRBV5-1 and TRBJ2-7, with 9 bases that match TRBD1. There are 13 residues in the CDR3. Germline V gene lookup returns CDR1 SGHRS and CDR2 YFSETQ. The trim removed 4 bases at V and 5 bases at J, leaving 4 bases unmatched. CDR3 coding DNA: TGCGCCAGCAGCCCGGGACAGGGCGACGAGCAGTACTTC. This sequence encodes CASSPGQGDEQYF.

V is TRBV5-1 and J is TRBJ1-2; TRBD1 matches at 8 bases. This CDR3 comprises 16 residues. The germline V gene encodes CDR1 SGHRS and CDR2 YFSETQ. V trimming: 2 bases; J trimming: 4 bases; junction bases outside the gene matches: 10. CDR3 sequence reads: CASSFGTDRGFYGYTF. DNA of the CDR3: TGCGCCAGCAGCTTCGGAACTGACAGGGGATTCTATGGCTACACCTTC.

The chain employs TRBV5-1 and TRBJ2-1; 8 bases fit TRBD2. The CDR3 sequence is 14 residues long. V was clipped by 4 bases and J by 0 bases; unmatched bases: 0. Looked up from germline, CDR1 is SGHRS and CDR2 is YFSETQ. The CDR3 DNA reads TGCGCCAGCAGCGGGACTAGCTCCTACAATGAGCAGTTCTTC. Its protein is CASSGTSSYNEQFF.

The gene calls are TRBV2 and TRBJ1-2; 9 nucleotides line up with TRBD1. After removal of 0 bases from V and 4 bases from J, the junction contained 3 bases not matched to a gene. Germline values: CDR1 SNHLY, CDR2 FYNNEI. This CDR3 has 15 residues. CDR3 protein: CASSEAYRGPYGYTF. CDR3 sequence (DNA): TGTGCCAGCAGTGAAGCGTACAGGGGGCCCTATGGCTACACCTTC.

The gene calls are TRBV7-6 and TRBJ2-5; 11 nucleotides agree with TRBD2. The CDR3 length is 16 residues. The germline CDR1 and CDR2 sequences are SGHVS and FNYEAQ. V gave up 1 base and J gave up 4 bases; unmatched junction bases: 5. This CDR3 is CASSLGVAGGPETQYF. CDR3 nucleotides: TGTGCCAGCAGCTTAGGGGTAGCGGGAGGGCCAGAGACCCAGTACTTC. The complete variable domain, with remaining parts taken from reference TRBV7-6 and TRBJ2-5, reads GAGVSQSPRYKVTKRGQDVALRCDPISGHVSLYWYRQALGQGPEFLTYFNYEAQQDKSGLPNDRFSAERPEGSISTLTIQRTEQRDSAMYRCASSLGVAGGPETQYFGPGTRLLVL.

The chain combines TRBV30 with TRBJ2-7; D gene uncertain. Germline V gene sequence: CDR1 GTSNPN, CDR2 SVGIG (reference sequence). Trimming cost V 7 bases and J 4 bases, with 11 bases left between them. The CDR3 has 11 amino acids. As DNA, the CDR3 is TGTGCCTTAAGATGGCAGTACGAGCAGTACTTC. Amino acids: CALRWQYEQYF.

This chain joins TRBV11-3 and TRBJ2-1; TRBD2 agrees at 13 bases. V trimming: 2 bases; J trimming: 5 bases; junction bases outside the gene matches: 6. Germline assignment: CDR1 SGHNT and CDR2 YENEEA. CDR3 length equals 17 residues. CDR3 sequence (DNA): TGTGCCAGCAGCTTAAAAGGCGGACTAGCGGGAGACAATGAGCAGTTCTTC. Translating it yields CASSLKGGLAGDNEQFF.

This clone was seen only once. The gene calls are TRBV10-3 and TRBJ2-6, with TRBD2 identical over 7 bases. This CDR3 is built from 15 residues. Germline CDR1 and CDR2: ENHRY and SYGVKD. The V segment lost 6 bases and the J segment 1 base; nucleotides outside the gene matches: 3. This CDR3 is CAISLGGSGANVLTF. CDR3 DNA: TGTGCCATCAGCCTGGGGGGGTCTGGGGCCAACGTCCTGACTTTC.